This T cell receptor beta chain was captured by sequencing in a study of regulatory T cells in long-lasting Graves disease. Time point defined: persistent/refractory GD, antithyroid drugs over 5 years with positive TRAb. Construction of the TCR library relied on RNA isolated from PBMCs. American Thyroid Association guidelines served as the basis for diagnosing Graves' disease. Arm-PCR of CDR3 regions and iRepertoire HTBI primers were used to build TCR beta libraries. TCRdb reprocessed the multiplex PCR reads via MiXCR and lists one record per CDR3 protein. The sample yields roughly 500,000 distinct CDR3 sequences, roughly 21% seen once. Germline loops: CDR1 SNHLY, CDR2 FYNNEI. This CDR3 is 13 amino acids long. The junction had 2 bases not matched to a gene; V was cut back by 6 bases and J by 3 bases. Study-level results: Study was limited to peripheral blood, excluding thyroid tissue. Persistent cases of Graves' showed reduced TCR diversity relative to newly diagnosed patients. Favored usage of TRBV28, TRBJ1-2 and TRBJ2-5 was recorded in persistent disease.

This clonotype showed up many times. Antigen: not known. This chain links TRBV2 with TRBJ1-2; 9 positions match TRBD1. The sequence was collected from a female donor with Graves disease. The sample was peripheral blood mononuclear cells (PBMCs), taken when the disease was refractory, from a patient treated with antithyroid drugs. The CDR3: CASRRTGDYGYTF. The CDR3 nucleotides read TGTGCCAGCAGGCGGACAGGGGACTATGGCTACACCTTC.